Shown below are 5 T cell receptor beta chains from a single sample sequenced in a study of naive and memory T cell subsets. These TCRs are of unknown antigen specificity. Findings and caveats of the study: Possibly reflecting memory cells re-expressing CD45RA, a few larger clonotypes occurred in naive repertoires, especially CD8.

An equimolar mix of two oligonucleotides served as the beta constant-region primer for TRBC1 and TRBC2. The ligated cDNA underwent four PCR rounds using SP2 and nested alpha and beta constant-region primers. From the UMI-ligation and nested PCR reads, TCRdb called clonotypes with MiXCR, one entry per CDR3 protein. The data hold roughly 100,000 distinct CDR3 sequences, with around 13% observed a single time. Input material: naive CD8+ T cells from blood. Source of these receptors: a human donor in good health.

V and J are TRBV3-1 and TRBJ2-6, with TRBD2 as a possible D gene (6 bases). From germline, CDR1 is LGHDT and CDR2 YNNKEL (reference sequence). The CDR3 length is 19 residues. The V and J ends lost 3 bases and 0 bases respectively, with 18 bases between them. CDR3 sequence: CASSQFVLAGSSGANVLTF. The CDR3 DNA follows: TGTGCCAGCAGCCAGTTTGTCCTCGCGGGGTCCTCTGGGGCCAACGTCCTGACTTTC.

This clonotype was picked up many times. The chain couples TRBV19 to TRBJ1-1; D perhaps matches TRBD1 (5 bases). This CDR3 has 14 residues. Germline CDR1 reads LNHDA; CDR2 reads SQIVND (reference sequence). V lost 3 bases, J lost 1 base, and 9 bases lay in between. For the CDR3, the DNA is TGTGCCAGTAGTATTCAGGGAACGAACACTGAAGCTTTCTTT. Encoded protein: CASSIQGTNTEAFF.

The chain uses TRBV19 and TRBJ1-2; TRBD1 is a possible D gene (5 bases). The V gene's germline CDR1 is LNHDA and CDR2 SQIVND (reference sequence). V lost 7 bases, J lost 5 bases, and 20 bases lay in between. The CDR3 spans 15 residues. The CDR3 reads CASKEAGLEGYGYTF. CDR3 nucleotide sequence: TGTGCCAGTAAGGAAGCAGGGCTTGAGGGTTATGGCTACACCTTC.

At least ten counts were recorded for this clonotype. V usage is TRBV6-2 or TRBV6-3 and J usage is TRBJ1-5, with TRBD1 as a possible D gene (5 bases). The germline V and J ends were trimmed by 0 bases and 1 base, with 13 bases remaining between them. This CDR3 is built from 17 residues. CDR1 and CDR2 (germline): MNHEY, SVGEGT. The CDR3 DNA is TGTGCCAGCAGTTACTCGAATGAGGGGAGGAGCAATCAGCCCCAGCATTTT. Amino acid sequence: CASSYSNEGRSNQPQHF.

J is TRBJ1-4 and V is TRBV28; D unclear. This CDR3 has 15 amino acids. CDR1 and CDR2 (germline): MDHEN, SYDVKM. The V gene lost 3 bases and the J gene lost 8 bases, with 16 bases spanning the gap. In DNA, the CDR3 is TGTGCCAGCAGTTTCTCCAGCACCCCCGGGGAAAAACTGTTTTTT. As protein: CASSFSSTPGEKLFF.